Shown below are 5 T cell receptor beta chains from a single sample sequenced in a study of blood T cell repertoires in COVID-19. The method was immunoSEQ multiplex PCR; TCRdb's version includes in-frame clones alone and lacks a portion of them. Of over 150,000 clones listed, roughly 84% are singletons. The specimen was peripheral blood. Receptors were obtained from a man between 45 and 60 years old with COVID-19, enrolled during active disease.

The chain uses TRBV18 and TRBJ1-1; TRBD1 is a possible D gene (6 bases). This CDR3 region has 15 residues. Trimming left V 1 base short and J 1 base short, with 10 bases between. Germline values: CDR1 KGHSH, CDR2 LQKENI. The CDR3 is CASSPLGHRNTEAFF. The CDR3, as DNA: TGTGCCAGCTCACCACTGGGACACCGGAACACTGAAGCTTTCTTT.

The CDR3 loop reads CASSFSTLNEQFF. CDR3 bases: TGTGCCAGCAGCTTCTCGACATTGAATGAGCAGTTCTTC. The chain has TRBV7-3 and TRBJ2-1; D not certain. Looked up from germline, CDR1 is SGHTA and CDR2 is FQGTGA. CDR3 length: 13 residues. The ends were cut back, 3 bases at V and 7 bases at J, with 10 bases in the middle.

The rearrangement links TRBV7-9 to TRBJ2-1, with TRBD2 matching 7 bases. The germline gives CDR1 SEHNR, CDR2 FQNEAQ (reference sequence). The CDR3 is 14 residues long. The V gene end was trimmed by 8 bases and the J gene end by 0 bases; junction bases not matched to a gene: 4. DNA for the CDR3: TGTGCCAGCGCTAGCGGCAGCTCCTACAATGAGCAGTTCTTC. This encodes CASASGSSYNEQFF. Together with reference TRBV7-9 and TRBJ2-1, the CDR3 gives the full variable domain: DTGVSQNPRHKITKRGQNVTFRCDPISEHNRLYWYRQTLGQGPEFLTYFQNEAQLEKSRLLSDRFSAERPKGSFSTLEIQRTEQGDSAMYLCASASGSSYNEQFFGPGTRLTVL.

The chain links TRBV3-1 (or the pseudogene TRBV3-2) to TRBJ2-2; 7 bases are shared with TRBD1. V shed 2 bases and J 6 bases; nucleotides not matched to a gene: 6. Germline CDR1 reads LGHDT; CDR2 reads YNNKEL (reference sequence). CDR3 length: 15 residues. CDR3: CASSQIQGRAGELFF. CDR3 sequence (DNA): TGTGCCAGCAGCCAAATACAGGGGCGTGCCGGGGAGCTGTTTTTT.

A remark on this clone: Other DNA sequences in the sample encode the same CDR3. This sequence joins TRBV7-9 and TRBJ2-4; D perhaps matches TRBD2 (5 bases). Germline CDR1 SEHNR, CDR2 FQNEAQ (reference sequence). The CDR3 has 13 amino acids. V was pared by 0 bases and J by 6 bases, with 6 bases between. CDR3 in DNA: TGTGCCAGCAGCTTAGCGGCGGGAAACATTCAGTACTTC. The encoded protein is CASSLAAGNIQYF.